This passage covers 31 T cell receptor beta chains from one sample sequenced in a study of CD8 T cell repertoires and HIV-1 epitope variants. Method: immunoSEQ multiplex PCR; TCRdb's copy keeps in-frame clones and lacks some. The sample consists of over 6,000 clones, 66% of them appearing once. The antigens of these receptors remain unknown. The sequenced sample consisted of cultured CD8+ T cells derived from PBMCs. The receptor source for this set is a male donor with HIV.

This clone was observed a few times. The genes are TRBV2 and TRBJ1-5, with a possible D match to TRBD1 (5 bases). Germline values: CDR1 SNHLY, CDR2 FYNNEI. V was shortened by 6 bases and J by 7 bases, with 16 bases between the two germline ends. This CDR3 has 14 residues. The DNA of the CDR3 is TGTGCCAGCAGCCCGAACAGGTTACAACAGCCCCAGCATTTT. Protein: CASSPNRLQQPQHF.

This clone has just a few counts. CDR3 loop: CASRSGLDGEQFF. DNA of the CDR3: TGTGCCAGCAGGTCAGGGCTCGACGGAGAGCAGTTCTTC. V and J are TRBV7-9 and TRBJ2-1; a weak D match, TRBD1 (5 bases). CDR3 size: 13 residues. V was pared by 6 bases and J by 10 bases, with 16 bases between. CDR1 and CDR2 (germline): SEHNR, FQNEAQ (reference sequence).

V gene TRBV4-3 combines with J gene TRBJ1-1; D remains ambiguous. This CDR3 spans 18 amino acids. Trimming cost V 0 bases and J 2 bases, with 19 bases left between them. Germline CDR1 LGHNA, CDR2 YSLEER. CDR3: CASSQEEGDHGPNTEAFF. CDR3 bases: TGCGCCAGCAGCCAAGAAGAAGGAGATCACGGACCAAACACTGAAGCTTTCTTT.

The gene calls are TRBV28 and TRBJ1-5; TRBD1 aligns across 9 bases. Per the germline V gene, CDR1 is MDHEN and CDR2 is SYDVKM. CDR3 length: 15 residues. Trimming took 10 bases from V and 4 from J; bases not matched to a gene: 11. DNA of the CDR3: TGTGCCATCGATAAACTGGGACAGGGAAATCAGCCCCAGCATTTT. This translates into CAIDKLGQGNQPQHF.

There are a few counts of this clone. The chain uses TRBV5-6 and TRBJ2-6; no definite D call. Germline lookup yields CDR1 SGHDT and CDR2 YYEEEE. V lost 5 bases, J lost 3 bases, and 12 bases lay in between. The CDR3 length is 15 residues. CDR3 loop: CASRLGISGANVLTF. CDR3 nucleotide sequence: TGTGCCAGCAGACTTGGGATAAGTGGGGCCAACGTCCTGACTTTC.

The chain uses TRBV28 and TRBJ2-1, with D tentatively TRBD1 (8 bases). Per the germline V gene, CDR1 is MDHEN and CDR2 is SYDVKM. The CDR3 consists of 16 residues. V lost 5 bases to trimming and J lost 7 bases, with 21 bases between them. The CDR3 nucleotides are TGTGCCAGCAGTACAATCTACAGGGGGGGTGGGAATGAGCAGTTCTTC. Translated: CASSTIYRGGGNEQFF.

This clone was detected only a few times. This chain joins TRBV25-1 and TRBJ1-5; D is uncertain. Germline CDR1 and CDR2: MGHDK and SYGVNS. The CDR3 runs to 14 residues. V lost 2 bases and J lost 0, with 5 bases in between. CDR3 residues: CASSEDGSNQPQHF. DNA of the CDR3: TGTGCCAGCAGTGAAGACGGTAGCAATCAGCCCCAGCATTTT.

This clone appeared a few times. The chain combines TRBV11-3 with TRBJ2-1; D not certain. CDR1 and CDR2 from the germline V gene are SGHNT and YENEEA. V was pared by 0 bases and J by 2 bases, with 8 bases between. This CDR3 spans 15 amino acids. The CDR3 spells CASSLDFGAYNEQFF. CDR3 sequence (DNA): TGTGCCAGCAGCTTAGATTTTGGGGCCTACAATGAGCAGTTCTTC.

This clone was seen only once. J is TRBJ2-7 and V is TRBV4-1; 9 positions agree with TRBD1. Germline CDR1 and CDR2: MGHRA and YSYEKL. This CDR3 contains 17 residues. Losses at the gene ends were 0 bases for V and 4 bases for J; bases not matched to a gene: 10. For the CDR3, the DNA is TGCGCCAGCAGCCAAGATTCGGGACAGGGAGGCGCGTACGAGCAGTACTTC. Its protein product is CASSQDSGQGGAYEQYF.

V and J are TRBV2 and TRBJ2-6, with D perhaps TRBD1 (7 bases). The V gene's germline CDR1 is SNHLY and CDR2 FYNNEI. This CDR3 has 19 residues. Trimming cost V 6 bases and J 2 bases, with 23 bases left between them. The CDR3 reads CASSPLGGTVGPGANVLTF. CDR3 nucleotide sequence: TGTGCCAGCAGCCCCCTGGGCGGGACAGTGGGCCCTGGGGCCAACGTCCTGACTTTC.

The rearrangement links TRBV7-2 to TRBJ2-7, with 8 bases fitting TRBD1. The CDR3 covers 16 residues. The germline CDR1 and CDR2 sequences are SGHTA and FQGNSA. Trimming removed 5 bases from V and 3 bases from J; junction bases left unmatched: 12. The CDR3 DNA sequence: TGTGCCAGCAGCCCGCCCACAGGACAGGGCCTCTACGAGCAGTACTTC. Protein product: CASSPPTGQGLYEQYF.

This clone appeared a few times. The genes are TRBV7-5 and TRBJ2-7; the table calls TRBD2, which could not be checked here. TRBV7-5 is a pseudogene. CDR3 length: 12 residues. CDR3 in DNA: TGTGCCAGCAGCTTACGAGCGGGCGAGCAGTACTTC. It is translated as CASSLRAGEQYF.

CDR3 in amino acids: CASSLKRGRQFIIWGYTF. The CDR3 DNA reads as TGTGCCAGCAGCTTGAAGAGGGGTCGACAGTTCATTATTTGGGGCTACACCTTC. The chain joins TRBV5-4 to TRBJ1-2; possibly TRBD1 for D (5 bases). This CDR3 has 18 amino acids. Trimming removed 1 base from V and 8 bases from J, with 27 bases in between. Germline CDR1 SGHNT, CDR2 YYREEE (reference sequence).

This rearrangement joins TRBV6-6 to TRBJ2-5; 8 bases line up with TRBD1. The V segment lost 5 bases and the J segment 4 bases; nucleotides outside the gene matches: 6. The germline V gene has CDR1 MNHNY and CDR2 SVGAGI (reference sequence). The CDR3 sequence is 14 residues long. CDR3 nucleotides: TGTGCCAGCAGTAATACAGGGGGGCGAGAGACCCAGTACTTC. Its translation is CASSNTGGRETQYF.

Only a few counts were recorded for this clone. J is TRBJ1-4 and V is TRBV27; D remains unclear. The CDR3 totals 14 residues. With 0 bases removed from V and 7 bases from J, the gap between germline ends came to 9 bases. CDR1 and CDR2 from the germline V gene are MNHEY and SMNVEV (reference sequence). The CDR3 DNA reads TGTGCCAGCAGTTTATCAGGGCTTGGTGAAAAACTGTTTTTT. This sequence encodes CASSLSGLGEKLFF.

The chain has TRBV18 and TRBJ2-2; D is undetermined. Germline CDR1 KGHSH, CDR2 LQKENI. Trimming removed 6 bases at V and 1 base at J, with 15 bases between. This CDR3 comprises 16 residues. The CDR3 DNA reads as TGTGCCAGCTCGCCAAGAAGGCTGGAGAACACCGGGGAGCTGTTTTTT. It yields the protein CASSPRRLENTGELFF.

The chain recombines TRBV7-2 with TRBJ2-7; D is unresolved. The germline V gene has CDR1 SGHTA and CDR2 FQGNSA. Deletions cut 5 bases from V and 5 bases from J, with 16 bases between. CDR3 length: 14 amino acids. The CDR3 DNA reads TGTGCCAGCAGCCCCAGAGGTGTCTTGGACGAGCAGTACTTC. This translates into CASSPRGVLDEQYF.

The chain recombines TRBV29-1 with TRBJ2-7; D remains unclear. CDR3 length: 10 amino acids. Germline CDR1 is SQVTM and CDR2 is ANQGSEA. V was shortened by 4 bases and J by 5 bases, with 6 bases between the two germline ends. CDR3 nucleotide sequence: TGCAGCGTTGTTAGCCACGAGCAGTACTTC. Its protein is CSVVSHEQYF.

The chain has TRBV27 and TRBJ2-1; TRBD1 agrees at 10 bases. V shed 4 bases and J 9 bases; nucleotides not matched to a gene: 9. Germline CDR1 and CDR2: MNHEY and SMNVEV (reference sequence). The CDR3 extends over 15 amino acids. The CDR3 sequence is CASSSPGTGVLEQFF. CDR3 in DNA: TGTGCCAGCAGTTCACCCGGGACAGGGGTTCTTGAGCAGTTCTTC.

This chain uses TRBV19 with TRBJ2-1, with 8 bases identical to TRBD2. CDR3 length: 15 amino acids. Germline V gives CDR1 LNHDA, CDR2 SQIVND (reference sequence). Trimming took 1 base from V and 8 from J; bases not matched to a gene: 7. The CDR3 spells CASSIGGSGNDEQFF. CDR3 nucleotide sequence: TGTGCCAGTAGTATAGGGGGTAGCGGGAACGATGAGCAGTTCTTC.

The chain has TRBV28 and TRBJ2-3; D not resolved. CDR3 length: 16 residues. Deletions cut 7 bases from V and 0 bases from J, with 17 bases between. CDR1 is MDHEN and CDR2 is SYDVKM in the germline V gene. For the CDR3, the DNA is TGTGCCAGCACCTTAAAACGGCAGCCGAGCACAGATACGCAGTATTTT. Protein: CASTLKRQPSTDTQYF. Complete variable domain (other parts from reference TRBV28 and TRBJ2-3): DVKVTQSSRYLVKRTGEKVFLECVQDMDHENMFWYRQDPGLGLRLIYFSYDVKMKEKGDIPEGYSVSREKKERFSLILESASTNQTSMYLCASTLKRQPSTDTQYFGPGTRLTVL.

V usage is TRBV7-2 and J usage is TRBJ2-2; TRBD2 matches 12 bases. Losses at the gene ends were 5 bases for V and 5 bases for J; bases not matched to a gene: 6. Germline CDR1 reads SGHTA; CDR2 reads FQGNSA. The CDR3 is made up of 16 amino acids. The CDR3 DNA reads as TGTGCCAGCAGCACACTAGCGGGAGGAGAGACCGGGGAGCTGTTTTTT. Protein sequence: CASSTLAGGETGELFF.

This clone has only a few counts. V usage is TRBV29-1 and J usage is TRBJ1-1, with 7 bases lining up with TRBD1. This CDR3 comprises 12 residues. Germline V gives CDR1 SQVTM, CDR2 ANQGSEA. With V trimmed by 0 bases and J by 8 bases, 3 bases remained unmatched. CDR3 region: CSVEDWTGEAFF. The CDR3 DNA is TGCAGCGTTGAAGATTGGACAGGAGAAGCTTTCTTT.

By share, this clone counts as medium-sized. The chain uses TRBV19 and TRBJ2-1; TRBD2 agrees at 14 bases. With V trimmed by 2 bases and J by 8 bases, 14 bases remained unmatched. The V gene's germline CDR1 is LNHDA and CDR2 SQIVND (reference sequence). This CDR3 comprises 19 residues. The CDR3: CASSIQPGLAGDFLDEQFF. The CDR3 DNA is TGTGCCAGTAGTATACAGCCGGGACTAGCGGGAGATTTCTTAGATGAGCAGTTCTTC.

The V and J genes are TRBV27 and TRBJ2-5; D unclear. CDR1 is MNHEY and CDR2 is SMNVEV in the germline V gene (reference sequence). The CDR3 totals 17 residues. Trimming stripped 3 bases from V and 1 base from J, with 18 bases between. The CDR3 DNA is TGTGCCAGCAGTTTTGTTTCCCTTGGACCGTCCCAAGAGACCCAGTACTTC. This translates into CASSFVSLGPSQETQYF.

CDR3 amino acids: CASSPGAGGGPQETQYF. In nucleotides, the CDR3 is TGTGCCAGCTCACCGGGGGCGGGAGGAGGCCCCCAAGAGACCCAGTACTTC. The chain is built from TRBV18 and TRBJ2-5, with 8 bases that match TRBD2. This CDR3 region has 17 residues. CDR1 KGHSH and CDR2 LQKENI come from the germline V gene. The ends lost 3 bases at V and 1 base at J; junction bases unmatched: 10.

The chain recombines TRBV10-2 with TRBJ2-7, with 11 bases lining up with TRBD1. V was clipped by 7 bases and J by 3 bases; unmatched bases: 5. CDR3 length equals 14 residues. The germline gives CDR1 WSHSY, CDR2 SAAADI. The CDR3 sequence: CASTGTGGGYEQYF. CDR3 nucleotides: TGCGCCAGCACCGGGACAGGGGGTGGCTACGAGCAGTACTTC.

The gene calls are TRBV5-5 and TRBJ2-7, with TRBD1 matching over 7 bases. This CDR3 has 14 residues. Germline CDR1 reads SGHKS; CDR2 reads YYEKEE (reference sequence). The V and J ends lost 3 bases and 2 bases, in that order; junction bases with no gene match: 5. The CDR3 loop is CASSSQGFPYEQYF. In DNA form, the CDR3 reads TGTGCCAGCAGCTCACAGGGGTTCCCCTACGAGCAGTACTTC.

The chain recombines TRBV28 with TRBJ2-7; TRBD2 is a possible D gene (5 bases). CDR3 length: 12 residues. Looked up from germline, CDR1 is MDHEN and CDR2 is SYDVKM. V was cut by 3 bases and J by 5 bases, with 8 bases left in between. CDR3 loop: CASSFRGHEQYF. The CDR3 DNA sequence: TGTGCCAGCAGTTTCCGGGGTCACGAGCAGTACTTC.

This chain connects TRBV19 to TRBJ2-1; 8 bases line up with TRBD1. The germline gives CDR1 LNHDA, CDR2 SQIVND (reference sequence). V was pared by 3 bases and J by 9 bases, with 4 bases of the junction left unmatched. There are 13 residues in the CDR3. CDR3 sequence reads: CASSISGGVEQFF. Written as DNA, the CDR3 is TGTGCCAGTAGTATCTCAGGGGGCGTTGAGCAGTTCTTC.

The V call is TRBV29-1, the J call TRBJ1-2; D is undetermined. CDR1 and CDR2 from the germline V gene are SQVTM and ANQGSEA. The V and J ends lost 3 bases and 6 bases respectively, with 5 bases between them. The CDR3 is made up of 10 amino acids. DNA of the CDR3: TGCAGCGTTGAGAGTAATGGCTACACCTTC. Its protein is CSVESNGYTF.